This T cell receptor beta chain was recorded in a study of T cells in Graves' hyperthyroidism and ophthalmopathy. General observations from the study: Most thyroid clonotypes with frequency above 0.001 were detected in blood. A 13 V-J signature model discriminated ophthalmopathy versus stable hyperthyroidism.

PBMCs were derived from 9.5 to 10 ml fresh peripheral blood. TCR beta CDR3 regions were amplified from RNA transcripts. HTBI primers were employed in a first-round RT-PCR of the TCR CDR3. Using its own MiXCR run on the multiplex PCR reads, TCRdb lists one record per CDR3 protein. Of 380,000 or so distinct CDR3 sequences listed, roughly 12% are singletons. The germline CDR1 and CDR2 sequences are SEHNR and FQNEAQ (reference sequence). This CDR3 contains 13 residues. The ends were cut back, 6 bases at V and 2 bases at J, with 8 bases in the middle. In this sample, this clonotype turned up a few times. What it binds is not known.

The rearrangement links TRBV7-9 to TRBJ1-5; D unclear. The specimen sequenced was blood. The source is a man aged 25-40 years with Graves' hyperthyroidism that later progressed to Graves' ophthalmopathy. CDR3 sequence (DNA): TGTGCCAGCAGTATGGAGGGCAATCAGCCCCAGCATTTT. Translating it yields CASSMEGNQPQHF.